These T cell receptor beta chains were read from a single sample in a study of CD8 T cells in ankylosing spondylitis. TCRdb reprocessed the 5' RACE reads with MiXCR, giving one entry per CDR3 protein. Found here are around 430,000 distinct CDR3 sequences, approximately 17% of them singletons; the top ten hold just over 1%. The sample was blood, either unsorted or a sorted T cell fraction (not recorded which). These receptors all stem from a male donor with ankylosing spondylitis. Each CDR3 is given with its conserved first and last residue. D genes are given only for firm matches. Only some rows state a clone size, as once, few, many or a class for expanded clones.

j_call: TRBJ2-6; v_call: TRBV6-1; clone_size: NA; d_call: TRBD2; cdr3_nt: TGTGCCAGCAGGGCTAGCGGGAGCTCTGGGGCCAACGTCCTGACTTTC; cdr3_aa: CASRASGSSGANVLTF
j_call: TRBJ2-2; v_call: TRBV29-1; clone_size: many; d_call: NA; cdr3_nt: TGCAGCGCTCTTAACGGGAACGCAGGGGAGCTGTTTTTT; cdr3_aa: CSALNGNAGELFF
j_call: TRBJ1-5; v_call: TRBV5-1; clone_size: few; d_call: TRBD1; cdr3_nt: TGCGCCAGCAGCTTTACAGGGGAGGGTCAGCCCCAGCATTTT; cdr3_aa: CASSFTGEGQPQHF
j_call: TRBJ1-3; v_call: TRBV27; clone_size: NA; d_call: NA; cdr3_nt: TGTGCCAGCAGTTTAAGGGCAGGCCATGGAAACACCATATATTTT; cdr3_aa: CASSLRAGHGNTIYF
j_call: TRBJ1-2; v_call: TRBV29-1; clone_size: NA; d_call: NA; cdr3_nt: TGCAGCGTTGAAGCCCGGGATCCATCTAACTATGGCTACACCTTC; cdr3_aa: CSVEARDPSNYGYTF
j_call: TRBJ2-2; v_call: TRBV2; clone_size: many; d_call: NA; cdr3_nt: TGTGCCAGCAGTGTTTACACCGGGGAGCTGTTTTTT; cdr3_aa: CASSVYTGELFF
j_call: TRBJ2-1; v_call: TRBV7-3; clone_size: NA; d_call: NA; cdr3_nt: TGTGCCAGCAGCTTAAAGCCTAGTCAGAATGAGCAGTTCTTC; cdr3_aa: CASSLKPSQNEQFF
j_call: TRBJ1-6; v_call: TRBV20-1; clone_size: NA; d_call: NA; cdr3_nt: TGCAGTGCTAGCCCCGGACTGGCGAACTCCTATAATTCACCCCTCCACTTT; cdr3_aa: CSASPGLANSYNSPLHF
j_call: TRBJ2-7; v_call: TRBV12-3/TRBV12-4; clone_size: many; d_call: NA; cdr3_nt: TGTGCCAGCAGTAGACAAGGGAGCTCCTACGAGCAGTACTTC; cdr3_aa: CASSRQGSSYEQYF
j_call: TRBJ2-2; v_call: TRBV29-1; clone_size: few; d_call: TRBD2; cdr3_nt: TGCAGCGTGGGTAGTAGCGGGAGAAACGGGGAGCTGTTTTTT; cdr3_aa: CSVGSSGRNGELFF
j_call: TRBJ1-2; v_call: TRBV5-1; clone_size: many; d_call: TRBD1; cdr3_nt: TGCGCCAGCAGCTCAGGGGGTTACTATGGCTACACCTTC; cdr3_aa: CASSSGGYYGYTF
j_call: TRBJ2-1; v_call: TRBV24-1; clone_size: few; d_call: NA; cdr3_nt: TGTGCCACCAGTTCAGGGAGCTCCTACAATGAGCAGTTCTTC; cdr3_aa: CATSSGSSYNEQFF
j_call: TRBJ2-1; v_call: TRBV29-1; clone_size: NA; d_call: NA; cdr3_nt: TGCAGCGTTGATCACGGGAGCGGCCGCGGCTACAATGAGCAGTTCTTC; cdr3_aa: CSVDHGSGRGYNEQFF
j_call: TRBJ2-7; v_call: TRBV20-1; clone_size: many; d_call: NA; cdr3_nt: TGCAGTGCTAGAGTTGCGGGATCCGGCGAGCAGTACTTC; cdr3_aa: CSARVAGSGEQYF
j_call: TRBJ2-5; v_call: TRBV7-3; clone_size: NA; d_call: NA; cdr3_nt: TGTGCCAGCAGCCCAACAGCGAAAGAGACCCAGTACTTC; cdr3_aa: CASSPTAKETQYF
j_call: TRBJ2-7; v_call: TRBV5-1; clone_size: NA; d_call: NA; cdr3_nt: TGCGCCAGCAGCCCCAGCCCAGGAACGGGCGAGCAGTACTTC; cdr3_aa: CASSPSPGTGEQYF
j_call: TRBJ1-2; v_call: TRBV15; clone_size: many; d_call: NA; cdr3_nt: TGTGCCACCAGCAGAAAACTGGACAGTCTTTCGGGCTACACCTTC; cdr3_aa: CATSRKLDSLSGYTF
j_call: TRBJ2-1; v_call: TRBV20-1; clone_size: few; d_call: NA; cdr3_nt: TGCAGTGCTAGAGCGGTACTGCGATCCTACAATGAGCAGTTCTTC; cdr3_aa: CSARAVLRSYNEQFF
j_call: TRBJ1-2; v_call: TRBV12-3/TRBV12-4; clone_size: many; d_call: NA; cdr3_nt: TGTGCCAGCAGTCCGGCAGGACACCACTATGGCTACACCTTC; cdr3_aa: CASSPAGHHYGYTF
j_call: TRBJ1-6; v_call: TRBV7-3; clone_size: NA; d_call: NA; cdr3_nt: TGTGCCAGCAGCTTTACAGGGACTTCACCCCTCCACTTT; cdr3_aa: CASSFTGTSPLHF
j_call: TRBJ2-6; v_call: TRBV11-1; clone_size: few; d_call: TRBD1; cdr3_nt: TGTGCCAGCAGGACTACAGGGGCTGGGGCCAACGTCCTGACTTTC; cdr3_aa: CASRTTGAGANVLTF
j_call: TRBJ2-1; v_call: TRBV3-1; clone_size: few; d_call: TRBD2; cdr3_nt: TGTGCCAGCAGCCCAACGATAGCGGGGGCCCCAGGGGATGAGCAGTTCTTC; cdr3_aa: CASSPTIAGAPGDEQFF
j_call: TRBJ2-3; v_call: TRBV20-1; clone_size: NA; d_call: TRBD1; cdr3_nt: TGCAGTGTTCAGTCCGGGACAGGGGGTTGGCGGACAGATACGCAGTATTTT; cdr3_aa: CSVQSGTGGWRTDTQYF
j_call: TRBJ1-3; v_call: TRBV12-3/TRBV12-4; clone_size: many; d_call: NA; cdr3_nt: TGTGCCAGCAGTTTTGGGGGGGAAGGAAACACCATATATTTT; cdr3_aa: CASSFGGEGNTIYF
j_call: TRBJ1-2; v_call: TRBV10-2; clone_size: NA; d_call: NA; cdr3_nt: TGCGCCAGCAGTGACAAGGGGCTGGGGGGCTACACCTTC; cdr3_aa: CASSDKGLGGYTF
j_call: TRBJ1-2; v_call: TRBV5-1; clone_size: NA; d_call: TRBD1; cdr3_nt: TGCGCCAGCAGCTCCGAGGGGGCAGGGGGCTACACCTTC; cdr3_aa: CASSSEGAGGYTF
j_call: TRBJ2-3; v_call: TRBV6-5; clone_size: NA; d_call: NA; cdr3_nt: TGTGCCAGCAGTTATAGCGGACCTGGATTAACAGATACGCAGTATTTT; cdr3_aa: CASSYSGPGLTDTQYF
j_call: TRBJ1-2; v_call: TRBV7-9; clone_size: NA; d_call: NA; cdr3_nt: TGTGCCAGCAGCCCCAACCGAGGCGGGGATGTTGTGAGGGGCTACACCTTC; cdr3_aa: CASSPNRGGDVVRGYTF
j_call: TRBJ2-3; v_call: TRBV5-6; clone_size: few; d_call: TRBD1; cdr3_nt: TGTGCCAGCAGCTTGGACAGGGGCCCATTACCAGATACGCAGTATTTT; cdr3_aa: CASSLDRGPLPDTQYF
j_call: TRBJ1-6; v_call: TRBV20-1; clone_size: many; d_call: NA; cdr3_nt: TGCAGTGCTAGAGGCGGCAATTCACCCCTCCACTTT; cdr3_aa: CSARGGNSPLHF
j_call: TRBJ2-5; v_call: TRBV6-2/TRBV6-3; clone_size: NA; d_call: TRBD2; cdr3_nt: TGTGCCAGCAGTTACTCGCTCGGCGGGGGAGAGACCCAGTACTTC; cdr3_aa: CASSYSLGGGETQYF
j_call: TRBJ2-1; v_call: TRBV10-3; clone_size: many; d_call: TRBD1; cdr3_nt: TGTGCCATCAGTGGGGGGACAGGGGTAAATACGAATGAGCAGTTCTTC; cdr3_aa: CAISGGTGVNTNEQFF
j_call: TRBJ2-7; v_call: TRBV5-1; clone_size: few; d_call: NA; cdr3_nt: TGCGCCAGCGGCAGGGACCGAACCTACGAGCAGTACTTC; cdr3_aa: CASGRDRTYEQYF
j_call: TRBJ2-3; v_call: TRBV5-1; clone_size: NA; d_call: NA; cdr3_nt: TGCGCCAGCAGCTCGGGGTATAGCGGAAGCACAGATACGCAGTATTTT; cdr3_aa: CASSSGYSGSTDTQYF
j_call: TRBJ2-2; v_call: TRBV4-1; clone_size: few; d_call: TRBD2; cdr3_nt: TGCGCCAGCAGCCAACCACGGGGAGGGGTAGCGGCTAGGAACACCGGGGAGCTGTTTTTT; cdr3_aa: CASSQPRGGVAARNTGELFF
j_call: TRBJ2-1; v_call: TRBV20-1; clone_size: NA; d_call: TRBD2; cdr3_nt: TGCAGTGCTAGTCTAGGAGGGACTAGCATGAATGAGCAGTTCTTC; cdr3_aa: CSASLGGTSMNEQFF
j_call: TRBJ2-4; v_call: TRBV27; clone_size: NA; d_call: NA; cdr3_nt: TGTGCCAGCAGTTTTCTCAGGGGAACCAAAAACATTCAGTACTTC; cdr3_aa: CASSFLRGTKNIQYF